The TCR beta chain under discussion was sequenced for a study of blood T cell repertoires in COVID-19. Only in-frame clones appear in the TCRdb table, and some are missing; sequencing was by immunoSEQ multiplex PCR. The table lists hundreds of thousands of clones, roughly nine tenths of them singletons. Those who participated ranged in age from roughly 18 to 90 years and resided in about two dozen US areas. There are 14 residues in the CDR3. CDR1 and CDR2 (germline): KGHSH, LQKENI. Trimming took off 3 bases at V and 1 base at J, with 10 bases between the two ends. The specimen sequenced was PBMCs or T cells enriched from blood (not recorded which). V usage is TRBV18 and J usage is TRBJ2-7, with D perhaps matching TRBD2 (5 bases). This clonotype was obtained from a man younger than 35 who had recovered from COVID-19. CDR3 sequence (DNA): TGTGCCAGCTCACCCAGGACTTTATCCTACGAGCAGTACTTC. Residues: CASSPRTLSYEQYF.